This entry describes one TCR beta chain. Some clones are missing from TCRdb's copy, which holds only in-frame ones; the method was immunoSEQ multiplex PCR. The data hold more than 75,000 clones, with roughly 84% observed a single time. The source of the sample is a study of OX40 agonist ivuxolimab in advanced cancers. This TCR was sampled from an adult with an advanced solid tumor such as melanoma, head and neck, liver or kidney cancer. The specimen was CD4+ or CD8+ T cells sorted from blood, collected in a trial of the OX40 agonist ivuxolimab.

CDR3 region: CASSLDRGRSQPQHF. CDR3 sequence (DNA): TGTGCCAGCAGCTTAGACAGGGGGCGAAGTCAGCCCCAGCATTTT. V is TRBV6-1 and J is TRBJ1-5; 10 bases are shared with TRBD1. CDR3 size: 15 residues. Germline assignment: CDR1 MNHNS and CDR2 SASEGT. With 6 bases clipped from V and 6 bases from J, the junction kept 8 bases outside the gene matches.